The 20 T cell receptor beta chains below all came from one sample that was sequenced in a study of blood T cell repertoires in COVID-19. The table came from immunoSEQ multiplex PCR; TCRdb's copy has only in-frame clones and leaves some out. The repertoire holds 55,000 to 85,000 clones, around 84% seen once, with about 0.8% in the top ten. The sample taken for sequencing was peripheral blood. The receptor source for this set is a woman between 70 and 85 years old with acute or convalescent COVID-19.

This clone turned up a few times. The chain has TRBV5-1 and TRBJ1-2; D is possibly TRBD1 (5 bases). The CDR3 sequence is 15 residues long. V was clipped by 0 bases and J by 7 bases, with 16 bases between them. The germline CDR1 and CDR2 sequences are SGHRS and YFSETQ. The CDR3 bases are TGCGCCAGCAGCTTGGAAGGGTACACAGGAAGTGGCTACACCTTC. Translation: CASSLEGYTGSGYTF.

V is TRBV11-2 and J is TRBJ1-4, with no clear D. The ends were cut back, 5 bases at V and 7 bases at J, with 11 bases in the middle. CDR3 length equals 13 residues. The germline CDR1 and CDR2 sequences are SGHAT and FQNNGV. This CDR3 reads CASSKKLFEKLFF. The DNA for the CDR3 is TGTGCCAGCAGCAAAAAACTGTTTGAAAAACTGTTTTTT.

CDR3 region: CAWSVRGGESGNTIYF. The CDR3 DNA is TGTGCCTGGAGTGTAAGAGGGGGCGAGTCAGGAAACACCATATATTTT. The chain employs TRBV30 and TRBJ1-3; 7 bases align to TRBD1. The CDR3 runs to 16 residues. Germline values: CDR1 GTSNPN, CDR2 SVGIG (reference sequence). Trimming cost V 0 bases and J 4 bases; bases outside gene matches: 9.

CDR3 in amino acids: CASSPSGTPTYEQYF. The CDR3 bases are TGTGCCAGCTCACCGTCCGGGACACCGACCTACGAGCAGTACTTC. The rearrangement uses TRBV18 and TRBJ2-7, with D tentatively TRBD1 (6 bases). Trimming left V 3 bases short and J 2 bases short, with 14 bases between. There are 15 residues in the CDR3. Germline V lookup: CDR1 KGHSH, CDR2 LQKENI.

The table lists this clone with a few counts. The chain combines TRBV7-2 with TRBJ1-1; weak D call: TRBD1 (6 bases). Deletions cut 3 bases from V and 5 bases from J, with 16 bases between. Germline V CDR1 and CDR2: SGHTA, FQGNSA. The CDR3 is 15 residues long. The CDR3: CASSFSGGAGTEAFF. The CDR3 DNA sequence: TGTGCCAGCAGCTTCTCGGGGGGCGCAGGAACTGAAGCTTTCTTT.

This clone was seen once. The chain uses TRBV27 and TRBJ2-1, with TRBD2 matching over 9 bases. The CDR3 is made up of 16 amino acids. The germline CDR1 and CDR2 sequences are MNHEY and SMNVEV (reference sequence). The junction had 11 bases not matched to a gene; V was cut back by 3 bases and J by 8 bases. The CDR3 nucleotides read TGTGCCAGCAGTTTTTGGGGGCGGGGGGGCCGAGATGAGCAGTTCTTC. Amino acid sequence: CASSFWGRGGRDEQFF.

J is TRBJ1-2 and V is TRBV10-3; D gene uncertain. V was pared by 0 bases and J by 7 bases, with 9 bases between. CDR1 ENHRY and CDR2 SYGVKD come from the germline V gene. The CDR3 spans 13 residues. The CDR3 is CAISESREVGYTF. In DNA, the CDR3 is TGTGCCATCAGTGAGTCGAGAGAGGTTGGCTACACCTTC.

The CDR3 reads CASSSYLGSSTDTQYF. In DNA, the CDR3 is TGTGCCAGCAGCTCATACTTGGGCTCTAGCACAGATACGCAGTATTTT. The genes are TRBV7-2 and TRBJ2-3; D unresolved. CDR3 length: 16 residues. In germline, CDR1 is SGHTA, CDR2 FQGNSA. The V gene lost 4 bases and the J gene lost 0 bases, with 14 bases spanning the gap. Full variable domain (outside the CDR3, taken from reference TRBV7-2 and TRBJ2-3): GAGVSQSPSNKVTEKGKDVELRCDPISGHTALYWYRQSLGQGLEFLIYFQGNSAPDKSGLPSDRFSAERTGGSVSTLTIQRTQQEDSAVYLCASSSYLGSSTDTQYFGPGTRLTVL.

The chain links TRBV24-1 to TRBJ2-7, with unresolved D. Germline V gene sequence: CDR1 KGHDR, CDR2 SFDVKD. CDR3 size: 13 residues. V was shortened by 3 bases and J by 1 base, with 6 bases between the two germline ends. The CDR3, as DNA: TGTGCCACCAGTGATGCGGCATCCTACGAGCAGTACTTC. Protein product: CATSDAASYEQYF.

The CDR3 bases are TGCGCCAGCAGCCAAGTCGGGACAGGGTTCGCTGAAGCTTTCTTT. Its protein product is CASSQVGTGFAEAFF. The chain has TRBV4-3 and TRBJ1-1; 9 bases fit TRBD1. Germline V lookup: CDR1 LGHNA, CDR2 YSLEER. The CDR3 is made up of 15 amino acids. After removal of 1 base from V and 6 bases from J, the junction contained 6 bases not matched to a gene.

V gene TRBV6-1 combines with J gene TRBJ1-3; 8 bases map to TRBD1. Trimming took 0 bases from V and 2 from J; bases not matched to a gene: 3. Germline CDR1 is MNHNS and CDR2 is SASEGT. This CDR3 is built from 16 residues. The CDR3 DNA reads TGTGCCAGCAGTGAAGCGGGCAGGGGGCCTGGAAACACCATATATTTT. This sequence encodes CASSEAGRGPGNTIYF.

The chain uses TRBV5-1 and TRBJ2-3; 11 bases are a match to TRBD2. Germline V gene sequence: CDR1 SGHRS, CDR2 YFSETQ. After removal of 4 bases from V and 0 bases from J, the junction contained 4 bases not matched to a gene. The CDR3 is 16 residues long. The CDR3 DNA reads TGCGCCAGCAGCCAACGACTAGCGGGGAGCACAGATACGCAGTATTTT. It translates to CASSQRLAGSTDTQYF.

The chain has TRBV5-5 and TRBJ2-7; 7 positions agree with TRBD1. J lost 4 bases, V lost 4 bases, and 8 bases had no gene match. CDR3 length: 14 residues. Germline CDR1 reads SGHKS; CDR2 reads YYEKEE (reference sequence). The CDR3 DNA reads TGTGCCAGCAGCAGGGATGGACAGGCGTACGAGCAGTACTTC. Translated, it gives CASSRDGQAYEQYF.

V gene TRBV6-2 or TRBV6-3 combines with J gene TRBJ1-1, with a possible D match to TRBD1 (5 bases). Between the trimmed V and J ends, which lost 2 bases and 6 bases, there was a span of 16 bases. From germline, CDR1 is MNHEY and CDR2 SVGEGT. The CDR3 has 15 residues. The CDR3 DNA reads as TGTGCCAGCAGTTACCCCCAGGGTACGGTTGCTGAAGCTTTCTTT. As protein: CASSYPQGTVAEAFF.

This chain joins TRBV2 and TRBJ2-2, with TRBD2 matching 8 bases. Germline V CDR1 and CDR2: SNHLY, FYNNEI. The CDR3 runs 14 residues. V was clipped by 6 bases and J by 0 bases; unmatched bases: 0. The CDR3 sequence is CASRGLANTGELFF. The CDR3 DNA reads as TGTGCCAGCAGGGGACTAGCGAACACCGGGGAGCTGTTTTTT.

This CDR3 reads CATSQGWETQYF. As DNA, the CDR3 is TGTGCCACCAGTCAGGGGTGGGAGACCCAGTACTTC. The chain recombines TRBV24-1 with TRBJ2-5; a possible D gene is TRBD1 (6 bases). V was pared by 6 bases and J by 5 bases, with 9 bases between. CDR1 is KGHDR, CDR2 SFDVKD, per germline. CDR3 length: 12 amino acids.

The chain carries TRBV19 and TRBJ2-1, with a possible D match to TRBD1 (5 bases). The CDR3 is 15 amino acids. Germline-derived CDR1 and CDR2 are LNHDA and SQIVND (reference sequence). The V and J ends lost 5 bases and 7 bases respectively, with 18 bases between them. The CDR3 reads CASSPPLGGANEQFF. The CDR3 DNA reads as TGTGCCAGTAGTCCCCCCCTCGGTGGGGCGAATGAGCAGTTCTTC. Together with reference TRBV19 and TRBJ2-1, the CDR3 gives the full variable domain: DGGITQSPKYLFRKEGQNVTLSCEQNLNHDAMYWYRQDPGQGLRLIYYSQIVNDFQKGDIAEGYSVSREKKESFPLTVTSAQKNPTAFYLCASSPPLGGANEQFFGPGTRLTVL.

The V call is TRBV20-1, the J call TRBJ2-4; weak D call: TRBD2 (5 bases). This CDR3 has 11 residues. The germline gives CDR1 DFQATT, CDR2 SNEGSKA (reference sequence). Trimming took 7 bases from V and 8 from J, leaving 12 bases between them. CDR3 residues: CSGSGRDIQYF. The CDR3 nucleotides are TGCAGTGGGAGTGGGAGAGACATTCAGTACTTC.

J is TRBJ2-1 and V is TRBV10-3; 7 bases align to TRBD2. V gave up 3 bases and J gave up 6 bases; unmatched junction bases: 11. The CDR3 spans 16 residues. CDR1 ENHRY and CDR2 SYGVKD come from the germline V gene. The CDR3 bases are TGTGCCATCAGTGATGATACGACTAGCACCAGCAATGAGCAGTTCTTC. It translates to CAISDDTTSTSNEQFF.

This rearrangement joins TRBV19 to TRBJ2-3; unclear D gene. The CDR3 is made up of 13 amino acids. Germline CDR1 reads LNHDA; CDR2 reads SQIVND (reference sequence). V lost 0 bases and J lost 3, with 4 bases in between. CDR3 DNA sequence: TGTGCCAGTAGTATAGATTTAACAGATACGCAGTATTTT. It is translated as CASSIDLTDTQYF.